A single sample gave rise to the 30 T cell receptor beta chains below, sequenced in a study of cytomegalovirus exposure and HLA in healthy donors. Both 60 Vbeta primers and 13 Jbeta primers went into the PCR. Only in-frame clones appear in the TCRdb table, and some are missing; sequencing was by immunoSEQ multiplex PCR. The sample has approximately 220,000 clones, about 80% seen once; the top ten hold 15% to 17%. Sequencing was done on a sample of PBMCs. These receptors all stem from a man aged 35-49 years in good health and CMV-seronegative.

The gene calls are TRBV2 and TRBJ2-2, with a possible D match to TRBD2 (5 bases). The germline V and J ends were trimmed by 9 bases and 6 bases, with 17 bases remaining between them. This CDR3 region has 14 residues. Germline CDR1 reads SNHLY; CDR2 reads FYNNEI. DNA for the CDR3: TGTGCCAGTAGCATCGGGGAGCTGCCCGGGGAGCTGTTTTTT. Its protein product is CASSIGELPGELFF. Using reference TRBV2 and TRBJ2-2 for the parts outside the CDR3, the full variable domain is EPEVTQTPSHQVTQMGQEVILRCVPISNHLYFYWYRQILGQKVEFLVSFYNNEISEKSEIFDDQFSVERPDGSNFTLKIRSTKLEDSAMYFCASSIGELPGELFFGEGSRLTVL.

In nucleotides, the CDR3 is TGTGCCAGCAGCCCTGGGCGGACAACTGGCTATGGCTACACCTTC. The encoded protein is CASSPGRTTGYGYTF. This rearrangement joins TRBV7-8 to TRBJ1-2; D is possibly TRBD1 (5 bases). Germline V gives CDR1 SGHVS, CDR2 FQNEAQ. CDR3 length equals 15 residues. Deletions cut 5 bases from V and 4 bases from J, with 17 bases between.

The CDR3 DNA reads as TGTGCCAGCAGCTTAGGGGGGGCGGCTGAAGCTTTCTTT. As protein: CASSLGGAAEAFF. The gene calls are TRBV6-5 and TRBJ1-1, with D possibly being TRBD1 (6 bases). Per germline, CDR1 MNHEY and CDR2 SVGAGI. This CDR3 is built from 13 residues. Trimming took off 6 bases at V and 6 bases at J, with 14 bases between the two ends.

V gene TRBV18 combines with J gene TRBJ2-1; no firm D call. V was cut by 0 bases and J by 3 bases, with 15 bases left in between. The CDR3 runs to 17 residues. The V gene's germline CDR1 is KGHSH and CDR2 LQKENI. CDR3 in amino acids: CASSPPFPTAGYNEQFF. CDR3 coding DNA: TGTGCCAGCTCACCACCCTTCCCTACGGCAGGCTACAATGAGCAGTTCTTC.

This clone occurred a few times. The rearrangement joins TRBV28 to TRBJ2-4, with D maybe TRBD1 (6 bases). V lost 3 bases and J 0 bases, leaving 15 bases between the germline ends. CDR3 length equals 17 residues. Germline CDR1 and CDR2: MDHEN and SYDVKM. CDR3 in amino acids: CASSLFSGALAKNIQYF. As DNA, the CDR3 is TGTGCCAGCAGTTTGTTCTCAGGGGCATTAGCCAAAAACATTCAGTACTTC.

Of note for this clone: Other nucleotide sequences in the sample specify the same CDR3. The chain combines TRBV19 with TRBJ2-2; no clear D. Trimming removed 3 bases at V and 2 bases at J, with 7 bases between. Germline V gene lookup returns CDR1 LNHDA and CDR2 SQIVND (reference sequence). This CDR3 comprises 14 residues. CDR3 amino acids: CASSIAVNTGELFF. CDR3 nucleotides: TGTGCCAGTAGTATCGCGGTTAACACCGGGGAGCTGTTTTTT.

This clone occurred a few times. The chain joins TRBV7-9 to TRBJ2-1, with 8 bases aligning to TRBD2. CDR1 is SEHNR, CDR2 FQNEAQ, per germline (reference sequence). J lost 10 bases, V lost 2 bases, and 16 bases had no gene match. This CDR3 is built from 17 residues. The CDR3: CASSLNPGRGGMREQFF. Written as DNA, the CDR3 is TGTGCCAGCAGCTTAAACCCGGGCCGGGGGGGAATGCGGGAGCAGTTCTTC.

The chain carries TRBV6-4 and TRBJ2-1; 8 nucleotides align to TRBD2. This CDR3 comprises 15 residues. Looked up from germline, CDR1 is MRHNA and CDR2 is SNTAGT. V lost 7 bases, J lost 3 bases, and 8 bases stayed unmatched. CDR3 residues: CASKGSGLGYNEQFF. The CDR3 nucleotides read TGTGCCAGCAAGGGATCGGGACTAGGCTACAATGAGCAGTTCTTC.

In regard to this clone: The junction does not match germline at one end; this may be a read error. Other DNA sequences in this sample translate to the same CDR3. The V and J genes are TRBV25-1 and TRBJ1-1; no firm D call. This CDR3 has 15 residues. Germline values: CDR1 MGHDK, CDR2 SYGVNS. The CDR3 loop reads CASSETGDRYTEAFF. The CDR3 bases are TGTGCCAGCAGTGAAACCGGGGATAGGTACACCGAAGCTTTCTTT.

This chain joins TRBV27 and TRBJ2-7, with TRBD1 matching 9 bases. Germline assignment: CDR1 MNHEY and CDR2 SMNVEV (reference sequence). V was clipped by 2 bases and J by 7 bases; unmatched bases: 6. The CDR3 runs 14 residues. The CDR3 DNA sequence: TGTGCCAGCAGTTTAGTCGGACAGGGGAAAGAGCAGTACTTC. Protein product: CASSLVGQGKEQYF.

The rearrangement uses TRBV7-6 and TRBJ2-3, with 9 bases fitting TRBD2. The CDR3 runs 15 residues. Germline V lookup: CDR1 SGHVS, CDR2 FNYEAQ. Unmatched junction bases numbered 8, after V lost 6 bases and J lost 4 bases. In nucleotides, the CDR3 is TGTGCCAGCAGGATTAGCGGGAGCAATGCAGATACGCAGTATTTT. Translating it yields CASRISGSNADTQYF.

The gene calls are TRBV19 and TRBJ2-2, with TRBD2 identical over 10 bases. From germline, CDR1 is LNHDA and CDR2 SQIVND (reference sequence). Germline trimming cut 3 bases from V and 1 base from J; bases unmatched to any gene: 8. The CDR3 spans 18 residues. The CDR3 bases are TGTGCCAGTAGTATGGGGCGGCTAGCGGGAGTGAACACCGGGGAGCTGTTTTTT. Translating it yields CASSMGRLAGVNTGELFF.

This chain connects TRBV5-6 to TRBJ1-6; 9 bases are a match to TRBD1. Per the germline V gene, CDR1 is SGHDT and CDR2 is YYEEEE. Unmatched junction bases numbered 6, after V lost 1 base and J lost 10 bases. This CDR3 spans 15 amino acids. The CDR3 coding sequence is TGTGCCAGCAGCTTGATGGGACAGGGTTTCTCACCCCTCCACTTT. It translates to CASSLMGQGFSPLHF. Full variable domain (rest looked up from reference TRBV5-6 and TRBJ1-6): DAGVTQSPTHLIKTRGQQVTLRCSPKSGHDTVSWYQQALGQGPQFIFQYYEEEERQRGNFPDRFSGHQFPNYSSELNVNALLLGDSALYLCASSLMGQGFSPLHFGNGTRLTVT.

This rearrangement joins TRBV29-1 to TRBJ2-2; 7 positions agree with TRBD2. CDR1 is SQVTM and CDR2 is ANQGSEA in the germline V gene. The CDR3 is made up of 14 amino acids. J gave up 0 bases and V 7 bases, and 5 bases lay outside the gene matches. The CDR3 loop reads CSGQAGANTGELFF. CDR3 coding DNA: TGCAGCGGCCAGGCGGGGGCGAACACCGGGGAGCTGTTTTTT.

This chain joins TRBV5-1 and TRBJ2-7; D possibly corresponds to TRBD2 (5 bases). Germline values: CDR1 SGHRS, CDR2 YFSETQ. With 2 bases removed from V and 4 bases from J, the gap between germline ends came to 10 bases. This CDR3 contains 13 residues. DNA for the CDR3: TGCGCCAGCAGCTTACTAGTTGGATACGAGCAGTACTTC. It specifies CASSLLVGYEQYF. The whole variable domain, filled in from reference TRBV5-1 and TRBJ2-7, reads KAGVTQTPRYLIKTRGQQVTLSCSPISGHRSVSWYQQTPGQGLQFLFEYFSETQRNKGNFPGRFSGRQFSNSRSEMNVSTLELGDSALYLCASSLLVGYEQYFGPGTRLTVT.

This chain connects TRBV4-2 to TRBJ1-4; possibly TRBD1 for D (5 bases). Germline assignment: CDR1 LGHNA and CDR2 YNFKEQ. The length of the CDR3 is 15 residues. V was pared by 1 base and J by 2 bases, with 8 bases between. The CDR3 region is CASSQGQSTNEKLFF. CDR3 sequence (DNA): TGTGCCAGCAGCCAAGGACAGTCGACTAATGAAAAACTGTTTTTT.

Remarks on this clone: One end of the junction does not line up with germline, which may come from a read error. This rearrangement joins TRBV19 to TRBJ2-2; TRBD1 is a possible D gene (6 bases). CDR3 length equals 12 residues. Germline CDR1 and CDR2: LNHDA and SQIVND (reference sequence). The CDR3 nucleotides read TGTGCCAGTAGTATAGCGGCAGGGGAGCTATTTTTT. It translates to CASSIAAGELFF. The whole variable domain, filled in from reference TRBV19 and TRBJ2-2, reads DGGITQSPKYLFRKEGQNVTLSCEQNLNHDAMYWYRQDPGQGLRLIYYSQIVNDFQKGDIAEGYSVSREKKESFPLTVTSAQKNPTAFYLCASSIAAGELFFGEGSRLTVL.

The J gene is TRBJ2-7, the V gene TRBV7-9, with 13 bases lining up with TRBD2. The CDR3 spans 16 residues. The V gene's germline CDR1 is SEHNR and CDR2 FQNEAQ (reference sequence). V shed 5 bases and J 3 bases; nucleotides not matched to a gene: 7. The CDR3, as DNA: TGTGCCAGCAGCCCAGGACTAGCGGGAGAAAACTACGAGCAGTACTTC. This translates into CASSPGLAGENYEQYF. The entire variable domain, with the rest obtained from reference TRBV7-9 and TRBJ2-7, is as follows: DTGVSQNPRHKITKRGQNVTFRCDPISEHNRLYWYRQTLGQGPEFLTYFQNEAQLEKSRLLSDRFSAERPKGSFSTLEIQRTEQGDSAMYLCASSPGLAGENYEQYFGPGTRLTVT.

This chain uses TRBV9 with TRBJ1-1, with D uncertain. Germline CDR1 reads SGDLS; CDR2 reads YYNGEE. CDR3 length equals 18 residues. The V and J ends lost 0 bases and 1 base respectively, with 19 bases between them. CDR3: CASSVAERSPTPNTEAFF. The CDR3 DNA reads TGTGCCAGCAGCGTAGCTGAGAGGAGCCCGACCCCGAACACTGAAGCTTTCTTT. The whole variable domain, remainder taken from reference TRBV9 and TRBJ1-1, is DSGVTQTPKHLITATGQRVTLRCSPRSGDLSVYWYQQSLDQGLQFLIQYYNGEERAKGNILERFSAQQFPDLHSELNLSSLELGDSALYFCASSVAERSPTPNTEAFFGQGTRLTVV.

This rearrangement joins TRBV7-9 to TRBJ2-7; 7 bases fit TRBD2. The V gene's germline CDR1 is SEHNR and CDR2 FQNEAQ (reference sequence). The CDR3 covers 15 residues. The trim removed 3 bases at V and 0 bases at J, leaving 5 bases unmatched. This CDR3 is CASSFSRGSSYEQYF. The CDR3 DNA follows: TGTGCCAGCAGCTTCTCGCGGGGGAGCTCCTACGAGCAGTACTTC.

This clone has just a few counts. The chain has TRBV28 and TRBJ1-4, with TRBD1 matching 8 bases. The germline CDR1 and CDR2 sequences are MDHEN and SYDVKM. This CDR3 comprises 17 residues. Germline trimming cut 0 bases from V and 0 bases from J; bases unmatched to any gene: 3. The CDR3 sequence is CASSLWSGGPTNEKLFF. The CDR3 bases are TGTGCCAGCAGTTTATGGTCAGGGGGCCCAACTAATGAAAAACTGTTTTTT.

This clone has only a few counts. The chain links TRBV19 to TRBJ1-2, with D tentatively TRBD1 (6 bases). Trimming removed 8 bases from V and 2 bases from J, with 18 bases in between. This CDR3 contains 15 residues. The germline V gene encodes CDR1 LNHDA and CDR2 SQIVND (reference sequence). Here the CDR3 DNA reads TGTGCCAGTTCAGTCCTCGGGGGGGCCAACTATGGCTACACCTTC. It yields the protein CASSVLGGANYGYTF.

This chain links TRBV2 with TRBJ1-1, with TRBD1 as a possible D gene (5 bases). The V end was cut by 8 bases, the J end by 4 bases, with 14 bases between. CDR1 SNHLY and CDR2 FYNNEI come from the germline V gene. The CDR3 totals 13 residues. DNA of the CDR3: TGTGCCAGCCGTTGGGGGGATTCCACTGAAGCTTTCTTT. It encodes CASRWGDSTEAFF.

In its sample, this clone was seen once. This chain uses TRBV4-2 with TRBJ2-7; TRBD2 might be the D (6 bases). Germline V gives CDR1 LGHNA, CDR2 YNFKEQ. There are 16 residues in the CDR3. V lost 0 bases and J 1 base, leaving 13 bases between the germline ends. The CDR3 region has the DNA TGTGCCAGCAGCCAAGAGTCGGGGCGGGGATCCTACGAGCAGTACTTC. Protein product: CASSQESGRGSYEQYF.

The J gene is TRBJ2-7, the V gene TRBV28, with a tentative D call TRBD2 (6 bases). CDR3 length equals 13 residues. Per the germline V gene, CDR1 is MDHEN and CDR2 is SYDVKM. V was pared by 6 bases and J by 4 bases, with 13 bases between. CDR3 coding DNA: TGTGCCAGCAGACTACACGGGGGATACGAGCAGTACTTC. It yields the protein CASRLHGGYEQYF.

The J gene is TRBJ2-1, the V gene TRBV10-3; 9 bases map to TRBD2. V lost 8 bases and J lost 0; bases outside the gene matches: 2. The germline V gene encodes CDR1 ENHRY and CDR2 SYGVKD. This CDR3 region has 14 residues. In DNA, the CDR3 is TGTGCCATCGGGACTAGCAGCTCCTACAATGAGCAGTTCTTC. It yields the protein CAIGTSSSYNEQFF.

This clone was counted between two and nine times. The chain carries TRBV5-1 and TRBJ1-2, with D unclear. The ends were cut back, 0 bases at V and 6 bases at J, with 9 bases in the middle. Germline CDR1 is SGHRS and CDR2 is YFSETQ. CDR3 length equals 13 residues. The DNA of the CDR3 is TGCGCCAGCAGCTTGGAACATCAGGATGGCTACACCTTC. It encodes CASSLEHQDGYTF.

The V gene is TRBV19, the J gene TRBJ1-2; 7 nucleotides match TRBD1. The CDR3 length is 13 residues. The germline CDR1 and CDR2 sequences are LNHDA and SQIVND (reference sequence). V lost 5 bases and J lost 7; bases outside the gene matches: 7. DNA for the CDR3: TGTGCCAGTAGTGTGGACAGGCGGGGTGGCTACACCTTC. Amino acids: CASSVDRRGGYTF.

With regard to this clone: The same CDR3 is also encoded by other DNA sequences in this sample. The gene calls are TRBV27 and TRBJ2-7; 11 bases agree with TRBD1. The germline CDR1 and CDR2 sequences are MNHEY and SMNVEV (reference sequence). This CDR3 contains 14 residues. J was trimmed by 3 bases and V by 5 bases; bases with no gene match: 3. The CDR3 bases are TGTGCCAGCAGTCCCGGGACAGGGGGCTACGAGCAGTACTTC. Translating it yields CASSPGTGGYEQYF.

This chain connects TRBV10-3 to TRBJ1-1; 9 bases are shared with TRBD1. V lost 5 bases to trimming and J lost 1 base; unmatched junction nucleotides: 8. CDR1 is ENHRY, CDR2 SYGVKD, per germline. The CDR3 length is 16 residues. The CDR3 region is CAISWTGEGKNTEAFF. The CDR3, as DNA: TGTGCCATCAGTTGGACAGGGGAAGGTAAGAACACTGAAGCTTTCTTT.